Each of the 3 T cell receptor beta chains below was sequenced from the same sample in a study of T cell changes during pregnancy in multiple sclerosis. The table came from immunoSEQ multiplex PCR; TCRdb's copy has only in-frame clones and leaves some out. The sample gives fewer than 40,000 clones, around 90% of which show up once; roughly 0.72% is in the top ten. The source was CD4+ T cells from peripheral blood mononuclear cells, collected in the third trimester of pregnancy. The receptors shown here come from a female donor with multiple sclerosis, enrolled in a pregnancy study.

This clone is a singleton in its sample. This sequence joins TRBV11-2 and TRBJ2-1; no clear D gene. This CDR3 is 14 amino acids long. Germline V lookup: CDR1 SGHAT, CDR2 FQNNGV. Trimming removed 5 bases at V and 4 bases at J, with 12 bases between. This chain's CDR3 is CASSPMAVYNEQFF. CDR3 DNA: TGTGCCAGCAGCCCGATGGCTGTATACAATGAGCAGTTCTTC. Full variable domain (rest looked up from reference TRBV11-2 and TRBJ2-1): EAGVAQSPRYKIIEKRQSVAFWCNPISGHATLYWYQQILGQGPKLLIQFQNNGVVDDSQLPKDRFSAERLKGVDSTLKIQPAKLEDSAVYLCASSPMAVYNEQFFGPGTRLTVL.

The rearrangement joins TRBV19 to TRBJ2-3, with 13 nucleotides matching TRBD2. The CDR3 runs to 16 residues. Germline V gene data show CDR1 as LNHDA and CDR2 as SQIVND (reference sequence). The V and J ends lost 4 bases and 4 bases, in that order; junction bases with no gene match: 5. For the CDR3, the DNA is TGTGCCAGTAGTACCTGGACTAGCGGGAGCGCAGATACGCAGTATTTT. Protein sequence: CASSTWTSGSADTQYF.

V is TRBV12-5 and J is TRBJ1-5; 9 bases are shared with TRBD1. Trimming at V came to 7 bases and at J to 6 bases, leaving 7 bases not matched to a gene. Germline-derived CDR1 and CDR2 are LGHNT and FRNRAP. The length of the CDR3 is 14 residues. The CDR3 coding sequence is TGTGCTAGTGCTCCGGGACAGGGAGTTCAGCCCCAGCATTTT. Its translation: CASAPGQGVQPQHF.